Sequencing of this T cell receptor (beta chain) was carried out in a study of yellow fever vaccine responses in identical twins. The germline CDR1 and CDR2 sequences are SQVTM and ANQGSEA. This CDR3 spans 13 amino acids. Trimming left V 4 bases short and J 0 bases short, with 9 bases between. TCRdb ran MiXCR on the RT-PCR reads and lists one entry per CDR3 protein. The sample has more than 15,000 distinct CDR3 sequences, roughly 72% seen once. The sequencing here drew on T cells from blood (PBMCs), unsorted or a sorted subset (not recorded which), taken before or after yellow fever vaccination (not recorded which). V gene TRBV29-1 combines with J gene TRBJ1-1; D is unclear. The receptor comes from a young woman who received the yellow fever vaccine. CDR3 amino acids: CSVVQIMNTEAFF. The CDR3 bases are TGCAGCGTTGTTCAGATTATGAACACTGAAGCTTTCTTT. The variable domain in full, completed from reference TRBV29-1 and TRBJ1-1, reads SAVISQKPSRDICQRGTSLTIQCQVDSQVTMMFWYRQQPGQSLTLIATANQGSEATYESGFVIDKFPISRPNLTFSTLTVSNMSPEDSSIYLCSVVQIMNTEAFFGQGTRLTVV.